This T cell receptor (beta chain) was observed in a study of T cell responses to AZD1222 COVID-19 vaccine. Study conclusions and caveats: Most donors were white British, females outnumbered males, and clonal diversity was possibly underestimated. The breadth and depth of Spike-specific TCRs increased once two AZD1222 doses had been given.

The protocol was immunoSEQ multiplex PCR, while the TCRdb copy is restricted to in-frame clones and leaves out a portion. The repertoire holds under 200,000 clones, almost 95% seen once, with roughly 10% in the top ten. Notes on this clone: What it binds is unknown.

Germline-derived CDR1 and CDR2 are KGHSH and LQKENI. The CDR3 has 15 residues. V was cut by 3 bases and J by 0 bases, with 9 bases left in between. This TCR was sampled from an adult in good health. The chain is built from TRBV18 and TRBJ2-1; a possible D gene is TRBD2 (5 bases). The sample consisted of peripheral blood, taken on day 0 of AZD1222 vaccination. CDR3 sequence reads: CASSPQGSSYNEQFF. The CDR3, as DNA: TGTGCCAGCTCACCCCAAGGGAGCTCCTACAATGAGCAGTTCTTC.